This T cell receptor beta chain was identified in a study of regulatory T cells in long-lasting Graves disease. This clonotype appeared many times. Through Arm-PCR of CDR3 regions and iRepertoire HTBI primers, TCR beta libraries were built. Each CDR3 protein is one row after TCRdb ran MiXCR on the multiplex PCR reads. The table lists about 440,000 distinct CDR3 sequences, more than 12% of them singletons. The CDR3 spans 16 residues. V trimming: 4 bases; J trimming: 6 bases; junction bases outside the gene matches: 15. Germline V gene sequence: CDR1 GTSNPN, CDR2 SVGIG (reference sequence). The time point: newly diagnosed GD, antithyroid drugs for less than 3 months. There was RNA extracted from PBMCs, and the TCR library was made from it. These data were likewise used in another study, on T cells in Graves' hyperthyroidism and ophthalmopathy.

Here the sequenced sample was peripheral blood mononuclear cells (PBMCs), taken at new diagnosis, from a patient treated with antithyroid drugs. This chain uses TRBV30 with TRBJ2-3; 8 bases match TRBD2. This clonotype originated in a woman aged 30 to 39 with Graves disease. The CDR3 reads CAWTHPISGSRDTQYF. CDR3 coding DNA: TGTGCCTGGACACATCCTATAAGCGGGAGTAGGGATACGCAGTATTTT.